This T cell receptor beta chain was sequenced in a study of Tregs in tolerant kidney transplant recipients. Sequencing was performed with immunoSEQ multiplex PCR; in TCRdb, only in-frame clones are kept and a portion is missing. The sample records about 64,000 clones, over 75% being singletons. This clone was recorded once. Related graft donors supplied nonmyeloablative bone marrow transplants, and mixed chimerism was transient. Trimming cost V 4 bases and J 5 bases; bases outside gene matches: 9. This CDR3 region has 15 residues. Germline CDR1 reads SGHAT; CDR2 reads FQNNGV. This receptor was identified in a human patient who received a combined kidney and bone marrow transplant. Some T cells may possibly be graft donor cells. The sequencing used CD4+ T cells from blood (PBMCs), collected 6 months after the transplant. The rearrangement joins TRBV11-2 to TRBJ1-1, with 8 positions matching TRBD1. The CDR3 sequence: CASSYFNRGITEAFF. In DNA form, the CDR3 reads TGTGCCAGCAGCTATTTCAACAGGGGGATTACTGAAGCTTTCTTT.